The rows below give T cell receptor beta chains drawn from one sample of a study of cytomegalovirus exposure and HLA in healthy donors. Measured with immunoSEQ multiplex PCR; TCRdb has only the in-frame clones, and not every one. The repertoire holds tens of thousands of clones, with roughly 94% as singletons. Material: PBMCs. These TCRs come from a man aged 18 to 29 in good health and CMV-seronegative. CDR3s include the opening cysteine and the closing phenylalanine or tryptophan. The D gene is left open where the match is weak. Some rows mark clone size as missing; the rest say once, few, many or name a class of expanded clone.

abundance	j_gene	v_gene	d_gene	CDR3aa	CDR3nt
-	TRBJ1-5	TRBV7-2	-	CASSFDSSNQPQHF	TGTGCCAGCAGCTTTGACAGTAGCAATCAGCCCCAGCATTTT
-	TRBJ2-7	TRBV5-6	TRBD2	CASSLDGLTSGRAINEQYF	TGTGCCAGCAGCTTGGACGGTTTGACTAGCGGGAGGGCGATCAACGAGCAGTACTTC
-	TRBJ2-5	TRBV21-1	-	CASSKALVAGGGETQYF	TGTGCCAGCAGCAAAGCGTTGGTAGCGGGAGGAGGGGAGACCCAGTACTTC
-	TRBJ2-1	TRBV19	-	CASSPPHIYNEQFF	TGTGCCAGTAGCCCCCCCCACATTTACAATGAGCAGTTCTTC
-	TRBJ2-3	TRBV13	-	CASSLTEADTQYF	TGTGCCAGCAGCTTGACAGAGGCAGATACGCAGTATTTT
-	TRBJ1-2	TRBV28	-	CASSFRVGGYTF	TGTGCCAGCAGTTTCCGAGTCGGTGGCTACACCTTC
-	TRBJ2-1	TRBV25-1	-	CAVTDLGNNEQFF	TGTGCCGTAACGGACTTGGGGAACAATGAGCAGTTCTTC
-	TRBJ1-1	TRBV28	TRBD1	CASSSEGQGGEAFF	TGTGCCAGCAGTTCGGAAGGACAGGGAGGTGAAGCTTTCTTT
-	TRBJ2-2	TRBV2	-	CASSEGRGYTGELFF	TGTGCCAGCAGTGAAGGCAGGGGATACACCGGGGAGCTGTTTTTT
-	TRBJ2-7	TRBV30	TRBD2	CAWEAGGAYEQYF	TGTGCCTGGGAAGCGGGAGGGGCCTACGAGCAGTACTTC
-	TRBJ1-4	TRBV15	-	CATSRAPQGGDEKLFF	TGTGCCACCAGCAGAGCCCCACAGGGAGGGGATGAAAAACTGTTTTTT
-	TRBJ2-3	TRBV28	TRBD1	CASSLGGQGIVDTQYF	TGTGCCAGCAGTTTAGGTGGACAGGGAATTGTAGATACGCAGTATTTT
-	TRBJ2-7	TRBV25-1	TRBD2	CASSWAGRAHEQYF	TGTGCCAGCAGTTGGGCCGGGAGGGCCCACGAGCAGTACTTC
-	TRBJ2-3	TRBV19	TRBD2	CASSIGSGRAADTQYF	TGTGCCAGTAGTATAGGGAGCGGGAGGGCGGCAGATACGCAGTATTTT
-	TRBJ2-7	TRBV20-1	-	CSARLAYEQYF	TGCAGTGCTAGACTAGCTTACGAGCAGTACTTC
-	TRBJ2-3	TRBV12-1	-	CASLLASPPDTQYF	TGTGCCAGCTTATTGGCCTCCCCACCAGATACGCAGTATTTT
-	TRBJ2-7	TRBV28	-	CASSLAWTLSYEQYF	TGTGCCAGCAGTTTGGCTTGGACACTATCCTACGAGCAGTACTTC
-	TRBJ2-1	TRBV27	TRBD2	CASSSWTSDYNEQFF	TGTGCCAGCAGTTCCTGGACTAGCGACTACAATGAGCAGTTCTTC
-	TRBJ2-7	TRBV6-6	TRBD1	CASSQPGQGGEQYF	TGTGCCAGCAGTCAACCCGGACAGGGAGGCGAGCAGTACTTC
-	TRBJ2-3	TRBV19	-	CASSRSSTSSDTQYF	TGTGCCAGTAGCCGATCCTCGACTAGTTCAGATACGCAGTATTTT
-	TRBJ1-2	TRBV5-5	TRBD1	CASSLDPGMAGGAEGYTF	TGTGCCAGCAGCTTGGACCCTGGGATGGCAGGGGGCGCAGAGGGCTACACCTTC
-	TRBJ2-1	TRBV19	-	CASSMNSLNEQFF	TGTGCCAGTAGTATGAACAGCCTCAATGAGCAGTTCTTC
-	TRBJ1-3	TRBV30	-	CAWTGLGGNTIYF	TGTGCCTGGACAGGACTGGGAGGAAACACCATATATTTT
few	TRBJ2-7	TRBV28	TRBD1	CASGDSGEQYF	TGTGCCAGCGGGGACAGTGGCGAGCAGTACTTC
-	TRBJ1-4	TRBV7-2	TRBD1	CASSWAGTGIEKLFF	TGTGCCAGCAGCTGGGCCGGGACAGGGATTGAAAAACTGTTTTTT
-	TRBJ1-1	TRBV27	TRBD1	CASSLGQEVSEAFF	TGTGCCAGCAGTCTTGGACAGGAGGTCTCTGAAGCTTTCTTT
-	TRBJ1-2	TRBV14	-	CASSPIGGYGYTF	TGTGCCAGCAGCCCGATCGGGGGCTATGGCTACACCTTC
-	TRBJ1-2	TRBV6-5	-	CASSPYRNYGYTF	TGTGCCAGCAGTCCTTACAGGAACTATGGCTACACCTTC
-	TRBJ2-1	TRBV19	-	CASTPLLDRIRSEQFF	TGTGCCAGTACCCCCCTCTTAGACCGGATTCGGAGTGAGCAGTTCTTC
-	TRBJ2-1	TRBV7-2	-	CASSSVRGNEQFF	TGTGCCAGCAGCTCCGTACGGGGAAATGAGCAGTTCTTC
-	TRBJ2-1	TRBV5-1	TRBD1	CASSSGTGGYNEQFF	TGCGCCAGCAGTTCCGGGACAGGGGGGTACAATGAGCAGTTCTTC
-	TRBJ1-4	TRBV7-8	-	CASSLLGGSEKLFF	TGTGCCAGCAGCTTATTAGGGGGTAGCGAAAAACTGTTTTTT
-	TRBJ1-3	TRBV27	TRBD1	CASSSLTGNSGNTIYF	TGTGCCAGCAGTTCTCTGACAGGGAACTCTGGAAACACCATATATTTT
-	TRBJ2-3	TRBV6-5	-	CASSSSAASTDTQYF	TGTGCCAGCAGTTCTAGCGCCGCTAGCACAGATACGCAGTATTTT
-	TRBJ2-4	TRBV11-2	-	CASSQWVGGEENIQYF	TGTGCCAGCAGCCAATGGGTGGGGGGAGAGGAAAACATTCAGTACTTC
-	TRBJ2-3	TRBV30	TRBD1	CAWDRGTDTQYF	TGTGCCTGGGACAGGGGAACAGATACGCAGTATTTT
-	TRBJ2-7	TRBV7-8	TRBD2	CASSLNGGREAHEQYF	TGTGCCAGCAGCTTAAATGGGGGGCGGGAGGCTCATGAGCAGTACTTC
-	TRBJ2-1	TRBV29-1	TRBD2	CSVASGLSSYNEQFF	TGCAGCGTCGCTAGCGGCTTAAGCTCCTACAATGAGCAGTTCTTC
-	TRBJ1-1	TRBV5-1	TRBD1	CASKSSGAGGFHENTEAFF	TGCGCCAGCAAGTCATCTGGGGCAGGGGGATTTCATGAGAACACTGAAGCTTTCTTT
-	TRBJ1-2	TRBV7-9	-	CASTETRVDYGYTF	TGTGCCAGCACCGAAACCAGGGTAGACTATGGCTACACCTTC
once	TRBJ1-4	TRBV4-1	-	CASSQGAGKDEKLFF	TGCGCCAGCAGCCAAGGGGCAGGGAAAGATGAAAAACTGTTTTTT
once	TRBJ2-1	TRBV28	TRBD2	CASSFFRETSGRFEQFF	TGTGCCAGCAGTTTTTTCCGCGAGACTAGCGGGAGGTTCGAGCAGTTCTTC
-	TRBJ1-2	TRBV28	TRBD1	CASRESGGYGYTF	TGTGCCAGCAGGGAGTCAGGGGGCTATGGCTACACCTTC
-	TRBJ1-3	TRBV19	-	CASSIRGSGNTIYF	TGTGCCAGTAGTATTCGGGGCTCTGGAAACACCATATATTTT
once	TRBJ1-2	TRBV5-1	-	CASSHSSGNYGYTF	TGCGCCAGCAGCCATTCATCGGGAAACTATGGCTACACCTTC
once	TRBJ1-5	TRBV27	-	CASSLAGNSNQPQHF	TGTGCCAGCAGTTTAGCAGGGAATAGCAATCAGCCCCAGCATTTT
-	TRBJ2-1	TRBV7-2	TRBD2	CASSLDGRVRNEQFF	TGTGCCAGCAGCTTAGACGGGAGGGTACGGAATGAGCAGTTCTTC
-	TRBJ2-7	TRBV27	-	CASSFKRDYEQYF	TGTGCCAGCAGTTTCAAGAGAGATTACGAGCAGTACTTC
-	TRBJ1-4	TRBV30	-	CAWRSEGNEKLFF	TGTGCCTGGAGAAGTGAGGGTAATGAAAAACTGTTTTTT
once	TRBJ2-1	TRBV19	TRBD2	CASSIDSSGTFYNEQFF	TGTGCCAGTAGTATCGACAGTAGCGGGACTTTTTACAATGAGCAGTTCTTC
-	TRBJ2-7	TRBV18	-	CASSPPQGGPYEQYF	TGTGCCAGCTCACCACCCCAGGGAGGACCCTACGAGCAGTACTTC
-	TRBJ1-1	TRBV6-5	-	CASSNRGSTEAFF	TGTGCCAGCAGCAACCGGGGGTCCACTGAAGCTTTCTTT
-	TRBJ1-2	TRBV11-2	TRBD1	CASSLGQGWDGYTF	TGTGCCAGCAGCTTAGGACAGGGTTGGGATGGCTACACCTTC
-	TRBJ2-5	TRBV5-1	-	CASSLTGRETQYF	TGCGCCAGCAGCTTGACAGGGCGAGAGACCCAGTACTTC
-	TRBJ2-1	TRBV6-5	TRBD2	CASSVSGSPYNEQFF	TGTGCCAGCAGTGTTAGCGGGAGTCCCTACAATGAGCAGTTCTTC